The T cell receptor beta chain described here comes from a study of OX40 agonist ivuxolimab in advanced cancers. Study context: At 0.01 to 10 mg/kg, ivuxolimab was administered intravenously to patients every 2 weeks.

Using immunoSEQ multiplex PCR, the repertoire was profiled, and TCRdb retains in-frame clones only, with some absent. The sample has 50,000 to 75,000 clones, 82% seen once. Findings and caveats of the study: The study found that CD8+ T cells averaged more expanded clones than CD4+.

Germline CDR1 and CDR2: SQVTM and ANQGSEA. Trimming pared 4 bases from V and 4 bases from J, leaving 13 bases between. The CDR3 sequence is 13 residues long. For this clone: As yet, its antigen is unknown.

Sample: CD4+ or CD8+ T cells sorted from blood, taken in a trial of the OX40 agonist ivuxolimab. V is TRBV29-1 and J is TRBJ1-1, with D possibly being TRBD1 (5 bases). The receptor was isolated from an adult with an advanced solid tumor such as melanoma, head and neck, liver or kidney cancer. DNA for the CDR3: TGCAGCGTTGTTATGGGGGTGGCCACTGAAGCTTTCTTT. This codes for CSVVMGVATEAFF.